Detailed here is one TCR beta chain. The antigen it recognizes is unknown. No qualities accompany the bases; no much larger clone lies one base away. The data were taken from a study of blood T cell repertoires in COVID-19 (dated by TCRdb to about 2020). Background on the whole study: Collaborator samples came from the United States, Italy and Spain and covered acute and convalescent phases of COVID-19. A freely available public database, intended as a resource for researchers studying the immune response to SARS-CoV-2, is where the repertoires were released. Sample metadata almost always included a de-identified subject ID, COVID-19 status, age in years and sex. The material from the prospective study consisted of cDNA or gDNA derived from T cells, B-cell-depleted T cells, or PBMCs. Where available, HLA class I and class II types were obtained from metadata supplied by the sample provider rather than from assay-based typing. Deeply sampled blood TCRbeta repertoires from subjects exposed to, actively infected with, or recovered from COVID-19 were included in the dataset. The samples were drawn from the first 160 participants of the ongoing ImmuneRACE study and from roughly 1,300 subjects provided by 6 global collaborators.

The immunoSEQ Assay, a bias-controlled multiplex PCR, was used to amplify TCRbeta CDR3 regions from genomic DNA. Under the source paper's analysis protocol: Within the assay, amplification of reference gene primers was used to estimate how many nucleated cells each sample contained. Sequence reads were collapsed and filtered to measure the absolute abundance of every unique TCRbeta CDR3 rearrangement. Productive Simpson clonality was computed per sample as the square root of Simpson's diversity index over productive rearrangements. The table comes from immuneACCESS by way of TCRdb, which keeps in-frame sequences with V and J called. Part of the clones is missing from these tables; in studies checked, under half for an unresolved V gene and the rest for unknown reasons. That table is the source of V, J and clone size, and D and trimming were worked out from the DNA. Recorded for this sample are over 25,000 clones; 85% to 90% of them occurred a single time. The top ten clonotypes cover about 13% of the sample.

What the research found in general, with its limitations: The amount of clinical and demographic metadata varied by source and participant and was provided uncurated.

The cysteine opens and the phenylalanine closes a CDR3 of 15 amino acids. The only DNA kept is the CDR3, 45 bases in frame from the first base. The germline V gene (reference sequence) specifies LGHDT as CDR1 and YNNKEL as CDR2. Cut back by 4 bases and 1 base, the V and J ends lie 10 bases apart. Collaborating institutions collected whole blood in K2EDTA tubes following their own protocols. Collaborator samples were shipped for TCRbeta analysis as frozen whole blood, isolated PBMCs, or DNA extracted from either sample type. Sequencing was done on a sample of peripheral blood. The origin of this receptor is an older man with active COVID-19. This sequence uses TRBV3-1 (or the pseudogene TRBV3-2) and TRBJ2-2; TRBD2 is a possible D gene, resting on 6 matching bases. CDR3 sequence: CASSPGTLNTGELFF. The sequenced DNA: TGTGCCAGCAGCCCCGGGACTTTGAACACCGGGGAGCTGTTTTTT.